The source of this T cell receptor (beta chain) is a study of vaccination effects on CD4 cells after COVID-19. General study results and limits: Late post-vaccination samples showed marked contraction of infection- and vaccine-induced clones. Early post-infection timepoints were absent, and convalescent patients were few.

For this clone: No antigen is known for it.

The data were produced by immunoSEQ multiplex PCR, yet TCRdb's version contains in-frame clones alone and is incomplete. The data show roughly 50,000 clones, roughly 79% seen once. Trimming took 0 bases from V and 8 from J, leaving 7 bases between them. The germline CDR1 and CDR2 sequences are MNHNY and SVGAGI (reference sequence). The CDR3 extends over 13 amino acids. Prior to sequencing, the ViraFEST assay stimulated PBMC with viral peptide pools, which expanded the antigen-specific CD4+ T cells. It was after 10 days of culture that CD4+ T cells were isolated. Among the vaccine recipients, none had a prior SARS-CoV-2 infection, and nucleocapsid antibodies were negative. Supplemented with 9.5 to 10 IU/ml IL-2 and approximately 10 ug/ml peptides, about 2 million PBMC per well were kept in culture. Cultures got half-medium changes with IL-2 on days 3 and 7.

This sequence was found in a human donor who received a COVID-19 vaccine. The chain recombines TRBV6-6 with TRBJ1-4, with D possibly TRBD1 on 6 matching bases. Sequenced material: CD4+ T cells from PBMCs cultured with HCoV-OC43 spike peptides, taken before COVID-19 vaccination. Subset denoted: HCoV-OC43 spike overlapping peptide pool stimulation. The CDR3 is CASSYSRGEKLFF. The DNA of the CDR3 is TGTGCCAGCAGTTACTCGAGGGGGGAAAAACTGTTTTTT.